This TCR beta chain was recorded in a study of shared clonotypes between healthy human individuals. About the study: Two female and three male donors aged 18 to 49 were enrolled.

Per germline, CDR1 SGHNT and CDR2 YENEEA. CDR3 length equals 13 residues. Trimming took off 4 bases at V and 6 bases at J, with 12 bases between the two ends. The protocol was immunoSEQ multiplex PCR, while the TCRdb copy is restricted to in-frame clones and leaves out a portion. The data show some 1,600,000 clones, with 95% to 99% seen just once and around 0.45% held by the top ten. This sequence was found in a man under 40 in good health. The V call is TRBV11-3, the J call TRBJ2-5, with D maybe TRBD1 (7 bases). The sample taken for sequencing was naive CD4+ T cells sorted from blood. Described subset: CD45RA+ positively selected. CDR3 nucleotides: TGTGCCAGCAGCTCCGCAGGGGGGAAGACCCAGTACTTC. This codes for CASSSAGGKTQYF.